Sequencing of this T cell receptor beta chain was carried out in a study of T cell responses to AZD1222 COVID-19 vaccine. The CDR3 is made up of 14 amino acids. Trimming cost V 3 bases and J 6 bases, with 12 bases left between them. The germline V gene encodes CDR1 ENHRY and CDR2 SYGVKD. Sequenced by immunoSEQ multiplex PCR; TCRdb stores in-frame clones only, minus some. In the table there are about 81,000 clones, about 91% of which are singletons. Concerning this clone itself: Its antigen is unknown.

General observations from the study: Reportedly, close to half of spike-specific TCRs are directed against unmutated variant regions. Baseline seropositives among AZD1222 recipients totaled only five to seven. The study found vaccine-associated CD4 TCRs spanning spike, dominant at 160-218 and 743-854. Samples come after the peak T cell response, not at day 14.

The rearrangement uses TRBV10-3 and TRBJ2-4; D is perhaps TRBD2 (6 bases). The sample in question was peripheral blood, obtained on day 0 of AZD1222 vaccination. The receptor was isolated from an adult in good health. CDR3 region: CAISDGSNVNIQYF. As DNA, the CDR3 is TGTGCCATCAGTGACGGGAGTAACGTAAACATTCAGTACTTC.